This TCR beta chain was documented in a study of blood T cell repertoires in COVID-19 (dated by TCRdb to the early 2020s). Background on the whole study: Samples from collaborators originated in the United States, Italy and Spain and spanned both the acute and convalescent phases of COVID-19. The samples were drawn from two sources: the first 160 participants of the ongoing ImmuneRACE study, and 1,200 or so subjects contributed by 6 global collaborators. Subjects who had been exposed to COVID-19, were actively infected with it, or had recovered from it provided the deeply sampled blood TCRbeta repertoires that made up the dataset. A freely available public database, intended as a resource for researchers studying the immune response to SARS-CoV-2, is where the repertoires were released. The prospective study material was composed of cDNA or gDNA derived from T cells, B-cell-depleted T cells, or PBMCs. A de-identified subject ID, COVID-19 status, age in years and sex were almost always included in the sample metadata. Where available, HLA class I and class II types were obtained from metadata supplied by the sample provider rather than from assay-based typing.

The collaborating institutions used their own protocols to collect whole blood in K2EDTA tubes. For TCRbeta analysis, collaborators shipped samples as frozen whole blood, isolated PBMCs, or DNA extracted from either of those sample types. Points the paper makes about the study in general: The quantity of clinical and demographic metadata differed by source and by participant and was supplied without curation.

Turning to this clone: It lacks a known antigen. No much larger clonotype is one base removed from it; base qualities were not supplied.

Sequences MNHNS (CDR1) and SASEGT (CDR2) are obtained from the germline V gene. From the cysteine through the phenylalanine, the CDR3 covers 16 amino acids. Just the 48-base CDR3 DNA is kept, in frame starting at base 1. Ends trimmed: V by 3 bases, J by 0 bases; bases unmatched to a gene: 6. TCRbeta CDR3 regions were amplified from genomic DNA using the immunoSEQ Assay, a bias-controlled multiplex PCR. The original methods were these. The number of nucleated cells in each sample was estimated from the amplification of reference gene primers within the assay. Sequence reads were collapsed and filtered to measure the absolute abundance of every unique TCRbeta CDR3 rearrangement. Productive Simpson clonality was computed per sample as the square root of Simpson's diversity index over productive rearrangements. TCRdb limited this immuneACCESS table to in-frame rearrangements with V and J called. A share of clones is missing; checked studies link under half to unresolved V genes, and the rest is unexplained. The V and J calls and clone size were taken over from that table, and D and trimming were inferred from the DNA. The sample contains roughly 87,000 clones, 75% to 90% of them found a single time. Of the sample, around 5% falls within the top ten clones.

The TCR originated in a woman older than 75 with active COVID-19. The sequencing sample was made of peripheral blood. The chain joins TRBV6-1 to TRBJ2-5; TRBD2 matches 8 bases in the middle. The CDR3 protein sequence reads: CASSESSGSYQETQYF. DNA sequence: TGTGCCAGCAGTGAGAGCAGCGGGAGCTACCAAGAGACCCAGTACTTC.